The present entry profiles one T cell receptor beta chain with its context. This entry is derived from a study of blood T cell repertoires in COVID-19. Study information: From the United States, Italy and Spain came samples of acute and convalescent COVID-19. Sources were T cells, B-cell-depleted T cells, or PBMCs; the material itself was cDNA or gDNA.

CDR3 length equals 15 residues. The V gene lost 8 bases and the J gene lost 3 bases, with 16 bases spanning the gap. The germline V gene encodes CDR1 MNHEY and CDR2 SMNVEV (reference sequence). In the original workflow: Estimated nucleated cell counts came from reference gene primer amplification. This table comes from immunoSEQ multiplex PCR, and its TCRdb copy is limited to in-frame clones, with some not included. V and J calls and clone size are given by that table; D and trimming were obtained from the DNA. There are roughly 300,000 clones in the sample; nearly 90% occur only once, and more than 7.5% lies in the top ten.

The V call is TRBV27, the J call TRBJ1-4; weak D call: TRBD1 (5 bases). Material for sequencing was peripheral blood. This clonotype was obtained from a man in his late teens or twenties with active or convalescent COVID-19. In DNA form, the CDR3 reads TGTGCCAGCGGGATAAAGACAGCCCCTAATGAAAAACTGTTTTTT. Amino acids: CASGIKTAPNEKLFF.